This paragraph reports one T cell receptor (beta chain). No cognate antigen has been identified for it. No much larger clone is present one base from it, and per-base qualities are unavailable. This sample was included in a study of Graves' ophthalmopathy and Graves' hyperthyroidism (dated by TCRdb to the late 2010s). In terms of the full investigation: Hyperthyroidism was considered stable if no progression to ophthalmopathy occurred within 18 months of follow-up. In roughly six hyperthyroidism patients, the T-cell repertoires found in thyroid tissue were compared with those found in blood. The independent validation cohort included under 20 hyperthyroidism patients plus 17 patients who later progressed from hyperthyroidism to ophthalmopathy. The study used signatures of the TCR beta repertoire to tell Graves' ophthalmopathy apart from Graves' hyperthyroidism and to predict which patients would progress to ophthalmopathy. In total, some 130 blood samples were TCR-sequenced: some 43 ophthalmopathy, around 75 hyperthyroidism and approximately 17 hyperthyroidism-to-ophthalmopathy patients. Following sampling, methimazole starting at 30 mg daily was administered to hyperthyroidism patients, and high-dose intravenous methylprednisolone was administered to ophthalmopathy patients. A discovery set of 100 patients (roughly 43 ophthalmopathy, just over 55 stable hyperthyroidism) was enrolled to explore V-J signatures distinguishing ophthalmopathy from hyperthyroidism.

Study-level results and caveats: Most of the expanded thyroid clonotypes with a frequency above 0.001 were also detected in blood, and it was suggested that the thyroid immune response may be reflected by blood repertoires. Ophthalmopathy was separated from stable hyperthyroidism by the 13-signature model with about 88% sensitivity and about 81% specificity in cross-validation and with 80%/75% in the test set. In validation, the model predicted ophthalmopathy progression with 70.59% sensitivity and roughly 72% specificity; roughly 11 predicted patients were CT-confirmed with GO in a median of approximately six months. Sample size was not predetermined statistically, and investigators were not blinded to group allocation.

Hyperthyroidism patients were newly diagnosed, with disease duration under 2 months, and aged 18 to 65 years. Patients with other autoimmune diseases, uncontrolled infections, pregnancy or lactation were excluded from the study. Diagnosis was based on clinical symptoms, serum thyroxine, TRAb, thyroid ultrasound and orbital computed tomography. Total RNA was extracted with Trizol reagent and quality-checked on an Agilent 2100 Bioanalyzer. CDR1 and CDR2, looked up from the germline V gene (reference sequence), are LNHDA and SQIVND. The CDR3 sequence holds 14 residues, the cysteine and phenylalanine included. Only the CDR3 part of the read is kept: 42 bases, read in frame from the first base. Trimming takes 6 bases from V and 0 bases from J, and the germline ends sit 11 bases apart. For repertoire sequencing, TCR beta CDR3 regions were amplified from RNA transcripts. The first round of RT-PCR was done with HTBI primers and the Qiagen OneStep RT-PCR kit, and was followed by a second round of multiplex PCR, then size selection and purification. Libraries were sequenced paired-end with 100 bp reads on an Illumina HiSeq2000. The authors' analysis ran thus. SOAPnuke was used for read processing, and reads with adapters, uncalled bases, a mean Phred below 15, or no exact constant-primer or identifier match were discarded. COPE v1.2.5 was used to merge high-quality paired reads. Each unique nucleotide sequence was treated as a clonotype, and MiTCR v1.1 was used to align the clonotypes to the IMGT TRB V, D and J references. The analysis was limited to V-J combinations with a frequency above 0.0001, which together covered 98% to 99.2% of repertoires. For each V-J combination, a TCR clonal expansion and chaos score was defined as F50 clonal expansion divided by the chaos observed in the TCRdist matrix. Welch's t-statistics and random forest were used to reduce features to 13 V-J combinations, which were fed into a naive Bayes classifier. The similarity between thyroid and blood repertoires was quantified using the Morisita-Horn index. TCRdb reprocessing: public reads trimmed at Q25 with fastp, clones called with MiXCR, in-frame beta chains kept. Each entry merges the rows of one CDR3 protein and shows their most common DNA and genes. The V and J calls and clone size come from TCRdb's table, not from the authors' own analysis. The sample includes over a million distinct CDR3 sequences, with around a third observed a single time. Jointly, the top ten make up around 10% of the sample.

In this chain, TRBV19 is recombined with TRBJ2-5; a confident D gene designation cannot be given. The origin of this receptor is an adult man with Graves' hyperthyroidism. Material: peripheral blood or thyroid tissue (not recorded which). The nucleotides read TGTGCCAGTAGCGAGACGGCAAACCAAGAGACCCAGTACTTC. Its coded protein is CASSETANQETQYF.